These 29 T cell receptor beta chains came from one sample sequenced in a study of cytotoxic CD8 clonotypes in ibrutinib-treated CLL. Sequenced by immunoSEQ multiplex PCR; TCRdb stores in-frame clones only, minus some. Counted here are roughly 220,000 clones, roughly three quarters occurring once; the ten biggest clones make up roughly 5.9%. Sequenced material: PBMCs, taken after 12 months of ibrutinib treatment. The receptors derive from a human donor with chronic lymphocytic leukemia.

The chain uses TRBV30 and TRBJ1-1; possibly TRBD1 for D (6 bases). The CDR3 has 11 amino acids. Germline-derived CDR1 and CDR2 are GTSNPN and SVGIG (reference sequence). The V and J ends lost 7 bases and 8 bases respectively, with 14 bases between them. The CDR3: CASRGWMEAFF. CDR3 coding DNA: TGTGCCTCCAGGGGCTGGATGGAAGCTTTCTTT.

The rearrangement links TRBV10-3 to TRBJ1-2; D is perhaps TRBD1 (6 bases). The CDR3 spans 13 residues. Trimming stripped 3 bases from V and 8 bases from J, with 13 bases between. CDR1 and CDR2 from the germline V gene are ENHRY and SYGVKD. CDR3 protein: CAISERGFDGYTF. The CDR3 DNA reads as TGTGCCATCAGTGAAAGGGGGTTTGACGGCTACACCTTC.

The chain combines TRBV5-1 with TRBJ1-5; the D is unclear. Germline loops: CDR1 SGHRS, CDR2 YFSETQ. The CDR3 sequence is 15 residues long. Deletions cut 1 base from V and 4 bases from J, with 12 bases between. The CDR3 is CASSLSLDANQPQHF. The CDR3 DNA follows: TGCGCCAGCAGCTTGTCTTTGGACGCAAATCAGCCCCAGCATTTT. Full variable domain (rest looked up from reference TRBV5-1 and TRBJ1-5): KAGVTQTPRYLIKTRGQQVTLSCSPISGHRSVSWYQQTPGQGLQFLFEYFSETQRNKGNFPGRFSGRQFSNSRSEMNVSTLELGDSALYLCASSLSLDANQPQHFGDGTRLSIL.

This clone appeared a single time. This chain joins TRBV27 and TRBJ2-7; D is unresolved. Germline V gene data show CDR1 as MNHEY and CDR2 as SMNVEV (reference sequence). The CDR3 covers 11 residues. V gave up 6 bases and J gave up 2 bases, with 5 bases separating them. This CDR3 reads CASRTPYEQYF. In DNA form, the CDR3 reads TGTGCCAGCAGGACGCCCTACGAGCAGTACTTC.

The gene calls are TRBV2 and TRBJ1-1; a weak D match, TRBD1 (5 bases). Per germline, CDR1 SNHLY and CDR2 FYNNEI. V was pared by 11 bases and J by 1 base, with 17 bases between. The CDR3 is 14 amino acids. CDR3 amino acids: CAGRSGTKNTEAFF. The DNA of the CDR3 is TGTGCCGGCCGATCAGGGACCAAGAACACTGAAGCTTTCTTT.

The V and J genes are TRBV11-2 and TRBJ2-6, with D hard to call. The germline gives CDR1 SGHAT, CDR2 FQNNGV. The CDR3 is 17 amino acids. Trimming cost V 5 bases and J 2 bases, with 16 bases left between them. CDR3 amino acids: CASSPPGPMAGANVLTF. In DNA, the CDR3 is TGTGCCAGCAGCCCCCCCGGACCAATGGCTGGGGCCAACGTCCTGACTTTC.

The chain is built from TRBV19 and TRBJ2-6, with D unclear. This CDR3 comprises 15 residues. Germline V gene data show CDR1 as LNHDA and CDR2 as SQIVND (reference sequence). Deletions cut 7 bases from V and 0 bases from J, with 10 bases between. CDR3 in amino acids: CASTPVSSGANVLTF. The CDR3 nucleotides are TGTGCCAGTACCCCAGTATCCTCTGGGGCCAACGTCCTGACTTTC.

This chain joins TRBV5-4 and TRBJ2-1; D ambiguous. Germline values: CDR1 SGHNT, CDR2 YYREEE (reference sequence). The CDR3 contains 13 residues. The V end was cut by 1 base, the J end by 4 bases, with 6 bases between. CDR3 DNA: TGTGCCAGCAGCTTGTGGCAGTACAATGAGCAGTTCTTC. This sequence encodes CASSLWQYNEQFF. The complete variable domain, with remaining parts taken from reference TRBV5-4 and TRBJ2-1, reads ETGVTQSPTHLIKTRGQQVTLRCSSQSGHNTVSWYQQALGQGPQFIFQYYREEENGRGNFPPRFSGLQFPNYSSELNVNALELDDSALYLCASSLWQYNEQFFGPGTRLTVL.

The chain recombines TRBV11-2 with TRBJ2-2; TRBD1 is a possible D gene (7 bases). CDR1 is SGHAT and CDR2 is FQNNGV in the germline V gene. CDR3 length equals 15 residues. Trimming cost V 5 bases and J 4 bases, with 14 bases left between them. CDR3 sequence: CASSPQGGGTGELFF. Written as DNA, the CDR3 is TGTGCCAGCAGCCCCCAGGGGGGAGGCACCGGGGAGCTGTTTTTT. Looking up the rest from reference TRBV11-2 and TRBJ2-2 gives the full variable domain: EAGVAQSPRYKIIEKRQSVAFWCNPISGHATLYWYQQILGQGPKLLIQFQNNGVVDDSQLPKDRFSAERLKGVDSTLKIQPAKLEDSAVYLCASSPQGGGTGELFFGEGSRLTVL.

This clone was detected ten times or more. The same CDR3 also results from other DNA sequences found in this sample. The V and J genes are TRBV6-5 and TRBJ1-6; 11 positions match TRBD1. In germline, CDR1 is MNHEY, CDR2 SVGAGI. V was pared by 2 bases and J by 6 bases, with 3 bases of the junction left unmatched. This CDR3 comprises 16 residues. CDR3: CASSYGTGGGNSPLHF. DNA of the CDR3: TGTGCCAGCAGTTACGGGACAGGGGGAGGTAATTCACCCCTCCACTTT.

The chain links TRBV5-6 to TRBJ1-4; 9 positions match TRBD1. The CDR3 has 15 amino acids. With 4 bases clipped from V and 4 bases from J, the junction kept 5 bases outside the gene matches. CDR1 and CDR2 (germline): SGHDT, YYEEEE. The CDR3 spells CASSLTGQGNEKLFF. CDR3 coding DNA: TGTGCCAGCAGCCTGACGGGACAGGGTAATGAAAAACTGTTTTTT.

The CDR3 loop is CASSPGRGLLGQFF. The CDR3 coding sequence is TGTGCCAGCAGCCCAGGGAGGGGCCTCTTGGGGCAGTTCTTC. The chain joins TRBV6-6 to TRBJ2-1; TRBD2 matches at 7 bases. The CDR3 has 14 residues. V shed 6 bases, J shed 12 bases, and the junction held 14 bases outside the gene matches. CDR1 is MNHNY, CDR2 SVGAGI, per germline (reference sequence).

The chain uses TRBV5-5 and TRBJ2-2, with D uncertain. The V and J ends lost 3 bases and 4 bases respectively, with 10 bases between them. Germline V CDR1 and CDR2: SGHKS, YYEKEE (reference sequence). This CDR3 has 14 amino acids. The CDR3 reads CASSYTYTTGELFF. CDR3 in DNA: TGTGCCAGCAGCTATACATACACCACCGGGGAGCTGTTTTTT. The full variable domain, its missing parts supplied by reference TRBV5-5 and TRBJ2-2, is DAGVTQSPTHLIKTRGQQVTLRCSPISGHKSVSWYQQVLGQGPQFIFQYYEKEERGRGNFPDRFSARQFPNYSSELNVNALLLGDSALYLCASSYTYTTGELFFGEGSRLTVL.

The gene calls are TRBV2 and TRBJ1-4, with D maybe TRBD1 (6 bases). Trimming took off 6 bases at V and 7 bases at J, with 12 bases between the two ends. The germline V gene has CDR1 SNHLY and CDR2 FYNNEI. This CDR3 spans 13 amino acids. The CDR3 loop is CASRDSGAEKLFF. DNA for the CDR3: TGTGCCAGCAGGGACAGCGGGGCTGAAAAACTGTTTTTT.

This clone was seen more than once but under ten times. The rearrangement links TRBV20-1 to TRBJ2-4; 9 nucleotides match TRBD1. Trimming removed 4 bases from V and 15 bases from J; junction bases left unmatched: 7. CDR3 size: 11 residues. The V gene's germline CDR1 is DFQATT and CDR2 SNEGSKA (reference sequence). The CDR3 is CSAKQDRGRYF. The CDR3 DNA sequence: TGCAGTGCTAAGCAGGACAGGGGCAGGTACTTC.

The rearrangement links TRBV4-3 to TRBJ1-2; no reliable D call. The V end lost 1 base, the J end lost 8 bases, and 8 bases lay between the germline ends. The CDR3 loop spans 12 amino acids. From germline, CDR1 is LGHNA and CDR2 YSLEER. Here the CDR3 reads CASSQGTQGYTF. The CDR3 DNA follows: TGCGCCAGCAGCCAAGGGACTCAAGGCTACACCTTC.

This clone was detected once. The chain couples TRBV5-1 to TRBJ1-2, with a tentative D call TRBD1 (6 bases). This CDR3 spans 15 amino acids. V was clipped by 1 base and J by 2 bases, with 12 bases between them. CDR1 and CDR2 from the germline V gene are SGHRS and YFSETQ. The CDR3 bases are TGCGCCAGCAGCTTGTGGGGGGGCTTGAACTATGGCTACACCTTC. It codes for CASSLWGGLNYGYTF. Full variable domain (remainder filled in from reference TRBV5-1 and TRBJ1-2): KAGVTQTPRYLIKTRGQQVTLSCSPISGHRSVSWYQQTPGQGLQFLFEYFSETQRNKGNFPGRFSGRQFSNSRSEMNVSTLELGDSALYLCASSLWGGLNYGYTFGSGTRLTVV.

This clone was counted a few times. The CDR3 protein is CASSYSWGSGNQPQHF. The CDR3 DNA is TGTGCCAGCAGTTACTCGTGGGGGTCGGGCAATCAGCCCCAGCATTTT. This sequence joins TRBV6-5 and TRBJ1-5; D may be TRBD1 (5 bases). This CDR3 contains 16 residues. CDR1 and CDR2 (germline): MNHEY, SVGAGI. V shed 0 bases and J shed 2 bases, with 11 bases lying between them.

The V and J genes are TRBV7-9 and TRBJ2-1, with TRBD1 identical over 10 bases. Unmatched junction bases numbered 6, after V lost 3 bases and J lost 4 bases. The germline V gene encodes CDR1 SEHNR and CDR2 FQNEAQ (reference sequence). The length of the CDR3 is 16 residues. In DNA, the CDR3 is TGTGCCAGCAGCTTTACCGGGACAGGGGTGTACAATGAGCAGTTCTTC. Translating it yields CASSFTGTGVYNEQFF.

This rearrangement joins TRBV30 to TRBJ2-1; 7 positions agree with TRBD1. Losses at the gene ends were 3 bases for V and 5 bases for J; bases not matched to a gene: 10. The CDR3 runs 15 residues. CDR1 GTSNPN and CDR2 SVGIG come from the germline V gene (reference sequence). This CDR3 reads CAWRGRTGGNNEQFF. CDR3 coding DNA: TGTGCCTGGAGGGGAAGGACAGGCGGAAACAATGAGCAGTTCTTC.

This clone appeared a few times. A junction boundary mismatches the germline segment, possibly from a read error. The V and J genes are TRBV7-7 and TRBJ2-1, with D perhaps matching TRBD2 (6 bases). Germline V lookup: CDR1 SSHAT, CDR2 FNYEAQ (reference sequence). The CDR3 spans 14 residues. This CDR3 is CASSSTSTDNEQFF. DNA for the CDR3: TGTGCTAGCAGCTCCACTAGCACCGACAATGAGCAGTTCTTC.

A single count supports this clone. The chain recombines TRBV7-3 with TRBJ2-1; 12 nucleotides line up with TRBD2. Losses at the gene ends were 5 bases for V and 8 bases for J; bases not matched to a gene: 16. The CDR3 totals 18 residues. CDR1 is SGHTA and CDR2 is FQGTGA in the germline V gene. The CDR3 reads CASSTPTTGTSGSDEQFF. In DNA, the CDR3 is TGTGCCAGCAGCACTCCCACCACCGGGACTAGCGGGTCGGATGAGCAGTTCTTC.

This clone was seen ten or more times. The chain has TRBV14 and TRBJ1-1; tentatively, D is TRBD1 (5 bases). V was pared by 2 bases and J by 7 bases, with 8 bases between. Germline CDR1 is SGHDN and CDR2 is FVKESK. The CDR3 totals 12 residues. The CDR3 region has the DNA TGTGCCAGCAGCCAACAGGGTTTTGAAGCTTTCTTT. Amino acids: CASSQQGFEAFF.

This rearrangement joins TRBV19 to TRBJ1-5, with TRBD1 identical over 8 bases. Germline V lookup: CDR1 LNHDA, CDR2 SQIVND (reference sequence). The V segment lost 7 bases and the J segment 9 bases; nucleotides outside the gene matches: 14. This CDR3 comprises 15 residues. This CDR3 reads CASTKGTGLFWPQHF. The CDR3 DNA sequence: TGTGCCAGTACCAAAGGGACAGGCCTCTTTTGGCCCCAGCATTTT.

This sequence joins TRBV11-2 and TRBJ2-7; 9 nucleotides align to TRBD1. Germline CDR1 reads SGHAT; CDR2 reads FQNNGV. CDR3 length: 16 residues. Losses at the gene ends were 5 bases for V and 5 bases for J; bases not matched to a gene: 13. CDR3 nucleotide sequence: TGTGCCAGCAGCCCAGCCGGGACAGGGATCTTCCACGAGCAGTACTTC. The encoded protein is CASSPAGTGIFHEQYF.

The CDR3, as DNA: TGTGCCAGCAGTGAAGTCTCTAGCTCCCCTGAGCAGTTCTTC. It specifies CASSEVSSSPEQFF. This chain links TRBV2 with TRBJ2-1, with D maybe TRBD2 (5 bases). CDR1 and CDR2 (germline): SNHLY, FYNNEI. V was shortened by 1 base and J by 9 bases, with 13 bases between the two germline ends. There are 14 residues in the CDR3. The full variable domain, with the rest looked up from reference TRBV2 and TRBJ2-1, is EPEVTQTPSHQVTQMGQEVILRCVPISNHLYFYWYRQILGQKVEFLVSFYNNEISEKSEIFDDQFSVERPDGSNFTLKIRSTKLEDSAMYFCASSEVSSSPEQFFGPGTRLTVL.

As for this clone: Other DNA sequences in the same sample also yield this CDR3. The chain joins TRBV29-1 to TRBJ2-7, with D perhaps matching TRBD1 (6 bases). The CDR3 is 11 residues long. The germline CDR1 and CDR2 sequences are SQVTM and ANQGSEA. Trimming removed 6 bases from V and 3 bases from J, with 9 bases in between. The CDR3: CSVGRGYEQYF. The CDR3 nucleotides are TGCAGCGTCGGCAGGGGCTACGAGCAGTACTTC.

This rearrangement joins TRBV9 to TRBJ1-1; D is possibly TRBD1 (5 bases). V was shortened by 2 bases and J by 11 bases, with 16 bases between the two germline ends. The CDR3 consists of 13 residues. Germline values: CDR1 SGDLS, CDR2 YYNGEE. The DNA for the CDR3 is TGTGCCAGCAGCGTGGGAGCCTCCGGGGGGGCTTTCTTT. Its protein product is CASSVGASGGAFF.

This clone occurred a few times. The chain uses TRBV18 and TRBJ2-3; D is unresolved. The germline V gene has CDR1 KGHSH and CDR2 LQKENI. CDR3 length: 16 residues. V was cut by 6 bases and J by 4 bases, with 20 bases left in between. CDR3 loop: CASSPALSRRADTQYF. CDR3 nucleotide sequence: TGTGCCAGCTCCCCCGCCCTGTCGCGTCGGGCAGATACGCAGTATTTT.